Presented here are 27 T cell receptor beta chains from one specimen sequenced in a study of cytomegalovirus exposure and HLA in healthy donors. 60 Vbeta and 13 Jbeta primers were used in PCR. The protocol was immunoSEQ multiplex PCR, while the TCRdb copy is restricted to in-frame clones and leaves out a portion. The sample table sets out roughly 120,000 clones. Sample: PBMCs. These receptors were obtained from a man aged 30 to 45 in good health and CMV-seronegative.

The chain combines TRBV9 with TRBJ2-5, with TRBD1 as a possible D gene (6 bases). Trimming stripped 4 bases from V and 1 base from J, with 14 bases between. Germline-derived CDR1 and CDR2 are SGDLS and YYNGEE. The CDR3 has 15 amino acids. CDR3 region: CASSSLRDTQETQYF. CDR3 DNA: TGTGCCAGCAGCAGCCTACGGGACACCCAAGAGACCCAGTACTTC.

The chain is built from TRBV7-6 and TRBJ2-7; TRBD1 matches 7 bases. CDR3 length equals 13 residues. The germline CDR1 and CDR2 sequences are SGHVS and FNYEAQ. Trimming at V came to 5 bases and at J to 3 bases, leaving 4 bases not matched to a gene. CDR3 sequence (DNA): TGTGCCAGCAGCATGGGACAGTTCTACGAGCAGTACTTC. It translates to CASSMGQFYEQYF.

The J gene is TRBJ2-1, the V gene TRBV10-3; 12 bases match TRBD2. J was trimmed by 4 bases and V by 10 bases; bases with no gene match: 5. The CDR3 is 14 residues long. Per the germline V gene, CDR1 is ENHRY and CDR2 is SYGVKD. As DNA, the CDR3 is TGTGCCACTATGACTAGCGGGGGTTACAATGAGCAGTTCTTC. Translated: CATMTSGGYNEQFF.

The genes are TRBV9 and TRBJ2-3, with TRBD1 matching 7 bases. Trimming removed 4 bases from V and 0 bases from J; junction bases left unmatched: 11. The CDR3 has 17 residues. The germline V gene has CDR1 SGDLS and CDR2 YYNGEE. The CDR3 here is CASSLDAGTASTDTQYF. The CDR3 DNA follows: TGTGCCAGCAGCTTGGACGCCGGGACAGCTAGCACAGATACGCAGTATTTT.

The CDR3 DNA reads as TGTGCCAGCAGGCCCAACGACAGGCGGAACACTGAAGCTTTCTTT. It yields the protein CASRPNDRRNTEAFF. The V and J genes are TRBV7-9 and TRBJ1-1; the D gene is possibly TRBD1 (6 bases). CDR1 is SEHNR and CDR2 is FQNEAQ in the germline V gene (reference sequence). The CDR3 contains 15 residues. V was shortened by 6 bases and J by 1 base, with 15 bases between the two germline ends.

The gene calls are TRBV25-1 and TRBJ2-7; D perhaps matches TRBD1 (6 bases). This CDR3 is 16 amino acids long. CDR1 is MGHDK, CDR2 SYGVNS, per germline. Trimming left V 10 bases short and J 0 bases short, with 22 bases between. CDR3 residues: CANTTVRDTNSYEQYF. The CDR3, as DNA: TGTGCCAACACAACCGTTCGGGACACGAACTCCTACGAGCAGTACTTC.

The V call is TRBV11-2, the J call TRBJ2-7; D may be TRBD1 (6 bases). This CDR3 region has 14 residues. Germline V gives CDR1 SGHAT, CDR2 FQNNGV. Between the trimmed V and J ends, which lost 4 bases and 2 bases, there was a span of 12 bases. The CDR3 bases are TGTGCCAGCAGCTCCCGACAGGTAACCTACGAGCAGTACTTC. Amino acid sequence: CASSSRQVTYEQYF.

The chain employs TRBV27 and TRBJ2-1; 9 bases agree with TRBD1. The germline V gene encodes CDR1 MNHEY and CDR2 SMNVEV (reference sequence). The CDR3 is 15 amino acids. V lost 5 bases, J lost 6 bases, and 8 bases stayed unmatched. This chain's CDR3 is CASSQDRGAFNEQFF. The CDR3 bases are TGTGCCAGCAGTCAGGACAGGGGAGCTTTCAATGAGCAGTTCTTC.

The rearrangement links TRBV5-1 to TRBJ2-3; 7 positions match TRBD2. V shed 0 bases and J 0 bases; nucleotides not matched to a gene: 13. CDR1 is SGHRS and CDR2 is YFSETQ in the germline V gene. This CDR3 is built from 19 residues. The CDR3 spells CASSLARSGRTTSTDTQYF. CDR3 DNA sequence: TGCGCCAGCAGCTTGGCCCGTAGCGGGCGAACTACTAGCACAGATACGCAGTATTTT.

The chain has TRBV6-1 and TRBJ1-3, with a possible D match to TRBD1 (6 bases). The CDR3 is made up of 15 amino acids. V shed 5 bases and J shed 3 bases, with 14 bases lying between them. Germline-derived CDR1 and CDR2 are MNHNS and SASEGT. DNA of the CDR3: TGTGCCAGCAGTACTTCAGGGGCAGGTGGAAACACCATATATTTT. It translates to CASSTSGAGGNTIYF.

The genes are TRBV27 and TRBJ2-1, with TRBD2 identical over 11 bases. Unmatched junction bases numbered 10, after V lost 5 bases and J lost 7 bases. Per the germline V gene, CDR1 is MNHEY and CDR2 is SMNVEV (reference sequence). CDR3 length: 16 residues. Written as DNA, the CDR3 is TGTGCCAGCAGTCCTTTAGCGGGAGGGCCGGGGAATGAGCAGTTCTTC. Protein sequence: CASSPLAGGPGNEQFF.

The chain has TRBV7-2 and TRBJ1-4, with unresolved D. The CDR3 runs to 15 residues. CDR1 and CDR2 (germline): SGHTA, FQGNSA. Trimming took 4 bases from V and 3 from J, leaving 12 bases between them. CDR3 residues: CASSSGGQANEKLFF. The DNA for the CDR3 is TGTGCCAGCAGCTCCGGAGGGCAGGCTAATGAAAAACTGTTTTTT.

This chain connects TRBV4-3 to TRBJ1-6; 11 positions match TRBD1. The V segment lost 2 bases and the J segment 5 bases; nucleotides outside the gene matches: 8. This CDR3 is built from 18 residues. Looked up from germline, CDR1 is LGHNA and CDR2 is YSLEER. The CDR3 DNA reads TGCGCCAGCAGCCAATCCGGGACAGGGGGAAGGAATAATTCACCCCTCCACTTT. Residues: CASSQSGTGGRNNSPLHF.

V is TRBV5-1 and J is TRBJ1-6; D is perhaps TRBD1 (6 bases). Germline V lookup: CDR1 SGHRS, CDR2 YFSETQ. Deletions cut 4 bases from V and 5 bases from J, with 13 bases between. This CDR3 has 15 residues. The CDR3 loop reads CASSGQTADNSPLHF. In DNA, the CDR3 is TGCGCCAGCAGCGGACAGACAGCTGATAATTCACCCCTCCACTTT.

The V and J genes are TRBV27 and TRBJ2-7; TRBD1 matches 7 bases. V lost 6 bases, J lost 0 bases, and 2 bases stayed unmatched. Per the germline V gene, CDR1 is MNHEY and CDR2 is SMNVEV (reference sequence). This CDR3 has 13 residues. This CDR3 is CASRRDSSYEQYF. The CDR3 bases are TGTGCCAGCAGGAGGGACAGCTCCTACGAGCAGTACTTC.

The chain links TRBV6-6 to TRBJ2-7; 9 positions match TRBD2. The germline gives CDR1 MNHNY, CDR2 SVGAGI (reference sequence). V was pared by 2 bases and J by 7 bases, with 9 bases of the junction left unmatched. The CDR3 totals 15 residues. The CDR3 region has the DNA TGTGCCAGCAGTTACGTCATAGCGGGGGCCGGAGAGCAGTACTTC. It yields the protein CASSYVIAGAGEQYF.

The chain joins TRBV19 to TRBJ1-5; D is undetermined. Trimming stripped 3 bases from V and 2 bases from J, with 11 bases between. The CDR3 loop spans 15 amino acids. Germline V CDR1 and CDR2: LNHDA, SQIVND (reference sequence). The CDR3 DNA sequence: TGTGCCAGTAGTATCGAGAGAGGTCGCAATCAGCCCCAGCATTTT. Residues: CASSIERGRNQPQHF.

CDR3 nucleotides: TGTGCCAGCAGTTCTCAACCCCGAGGGCAAGAGACCCAGTACTTC. Protein sequence: CASSSQPRGQETQYF. V usage is TRBV6-5 and J usage is TRBJ2-5; possibly TRBD2 for D (5 bases). Trimming pared 4 bases from V and 2 bases from J, leaving 14 bases between. The CDR3 length is 15 residues. Germline V gene sequence: CDR1 MNHEY, CDR2 SVGAGI.

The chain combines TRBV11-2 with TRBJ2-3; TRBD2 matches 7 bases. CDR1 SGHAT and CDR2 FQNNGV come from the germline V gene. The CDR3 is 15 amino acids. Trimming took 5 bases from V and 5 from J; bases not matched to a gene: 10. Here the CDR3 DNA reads TGTGCCAGCAGCCGCGGGGGAGAGGGAAGAGATACGCAGTATTTT. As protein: CASSRGGEGRDTQYF.

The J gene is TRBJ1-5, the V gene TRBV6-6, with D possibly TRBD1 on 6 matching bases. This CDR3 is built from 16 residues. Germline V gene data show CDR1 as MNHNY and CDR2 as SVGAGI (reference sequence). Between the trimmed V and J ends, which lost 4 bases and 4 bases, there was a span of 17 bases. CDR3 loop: CASSSFGQFSNQPQHF. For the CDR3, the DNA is TGTGCCAGCAGTTCCTTTGGACAGTTTTCTAATCAGCCCCAGCATTTT.

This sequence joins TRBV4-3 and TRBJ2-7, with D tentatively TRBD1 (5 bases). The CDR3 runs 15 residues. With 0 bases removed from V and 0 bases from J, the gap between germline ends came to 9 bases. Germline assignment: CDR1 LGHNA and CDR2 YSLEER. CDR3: CASSQENDSSYEQYF. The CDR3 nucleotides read TGCGCCAGCAGCCAAGAGAACGACAGCTCCTACGAGCAGTACTTC.

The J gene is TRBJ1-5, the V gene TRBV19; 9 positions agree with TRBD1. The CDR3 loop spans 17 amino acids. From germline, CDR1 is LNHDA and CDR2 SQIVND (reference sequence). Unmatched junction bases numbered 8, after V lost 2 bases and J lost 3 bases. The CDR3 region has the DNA TGTGCCAGTAGTATACCTGACAGGGGGGGCTACAATCAGCCCCAGCATTTT. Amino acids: CASSIPDRGGYNQPQHF. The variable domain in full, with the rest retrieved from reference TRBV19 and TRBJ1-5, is DGGITQSPKYLFRKEGQNVTLSCEQNLNHDAMYWYRQDPGQGLRLIYYSQIVNDFQKGDIAEGYSVSREKKESFPLTVTSAQKNPTAFYLCASSIPDRGGYNQPQHFGDGTRLSIL.

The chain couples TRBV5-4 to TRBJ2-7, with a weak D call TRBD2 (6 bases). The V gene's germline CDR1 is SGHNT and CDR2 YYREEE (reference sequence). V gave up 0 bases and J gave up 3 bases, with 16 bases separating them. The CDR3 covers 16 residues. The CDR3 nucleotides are TGTGCCAGCAGCTTGGGGTGGGAGGACACTGTCTACGAGCAGTACTTC. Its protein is CASSLGWEDTVYEQYF.

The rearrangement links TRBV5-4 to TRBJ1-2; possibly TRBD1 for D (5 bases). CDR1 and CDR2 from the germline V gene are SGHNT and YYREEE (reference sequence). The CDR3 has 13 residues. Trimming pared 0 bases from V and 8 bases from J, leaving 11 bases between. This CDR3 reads CASSLAGVAGYTF. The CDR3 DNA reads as TGTGCCAGCAGCTTGGCGGGGGTCGCCGGCTACACCTTC.

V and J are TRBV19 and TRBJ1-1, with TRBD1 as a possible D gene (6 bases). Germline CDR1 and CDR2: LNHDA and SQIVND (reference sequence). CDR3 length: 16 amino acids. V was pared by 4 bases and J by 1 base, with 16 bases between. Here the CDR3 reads CASSNYSGTPNTEAFF. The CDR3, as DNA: TGTGCCAGTAGTAACTATTCCGGGACACCGAACACTGAAGCTTTCTTT.

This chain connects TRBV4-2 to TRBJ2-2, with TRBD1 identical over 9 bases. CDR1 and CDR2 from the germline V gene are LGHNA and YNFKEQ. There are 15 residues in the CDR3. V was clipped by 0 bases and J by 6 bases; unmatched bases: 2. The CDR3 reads CASSQETGGPGELFF. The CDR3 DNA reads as TGTGCCAGCAGCCAAGAGACAGGGGGGCCCGGGGAGCTGTTTTTT.

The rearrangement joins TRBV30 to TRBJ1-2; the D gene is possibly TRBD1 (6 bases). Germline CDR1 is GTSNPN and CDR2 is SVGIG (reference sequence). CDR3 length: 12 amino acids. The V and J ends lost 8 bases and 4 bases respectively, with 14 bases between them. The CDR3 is CAGTGRGYGYTF. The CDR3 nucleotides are TGTGCCGGCACAGGGAGAGGCTATGGCTACACCTTC.